The 20 T cell receptor beta chains given below trace back to one sample, sequenced in a study of identical twins. MiXCR, run by TCRdb on the 5' RACE reads, gives a single entry per CDR3 protein. The table has around 1.7 million distinct CDR3 sequences, 32% seen once; the top ten hold approximately 0.29%. The sample consisted of cord blood. Receptors originate from a newborn girl in good health.

CDR3 residues: CASSLARVRVIYNEQFF. The CDR3 DNA reads as TGTGCCAGCAGCTTAGCCCGGGTCAGGGTCATTTACAATGAGCAGTTCTTC. This chain uses TRBV7-9 with TRBJ2-1; a possible D gene is TRBD1 (5 bases). This CDR3 contains 17 residues. V lost 0 bases and J 4 bases, leaving 16 bases between the germline ends. Germline assignment: CDR1 SEHNR and CDR2 FQNEAQ (reference sequence).

This chain connects TRBV10-3 to TRBJ2-5; 14 positions agree with TRBD2. The CDR3 is 16 residues long. The J segment lost 11 bases and the V segment lost 6 bases, leaving 14 bases of the junction unmatched. CDR1 ENHRY and CDR2 SYGVKD come from the germline V gene. The CDR3 sequence is CAIRGLAGVSGNEQYF. The CDR3 region has the DNA TGTGCCATCAGGGGACTAGCGGGAGTTTCTGGCAATGAGCAGTACTTC.

The V call is TRBV12-3 or TRBV12-4, the J call TRBJ2-3; possible D gene TRBD1, 6 bases. Deletions cut 5 bases from V and 6 bases from J, with 15 bases between. This CDR3 spans 14 amino acids. As DNA, the CDR3 is TGTGCCAGCAGTAGAGGACAGTTTCAGGATACGCAGTATTTT. This encodes CASSRGQFQDTQYF.

V and J are TRBV6-6 and TRBJ1-2; D perhaps matches TRBD1 (5 bases). The germline gives CDR1 MNHNY, CDR2 SVGAGI (reference sequence). CDR3 length: 15 residues. The germline V and J ends were trimmed by 0 bases and 3 bases, with 11 bases remaining between them. CDR3 sequence: CASSYSSPRDYGYTF. CDR3 coding DNA: TGTGCCAGCAGTTACTCGAGTCCCAGGGACTATGGCTACACCTTC.

V is TRBV29-1 and J is TRBJ2-1, with D tentatively TRBD2 (6 bases). The CDR3 extends over 14 amino acids. Germline V CDR1 and CDR2: SQVTM, ANQGSEA. V lost 1 base to trimming and J lost 13 bases, with 20 bases between them. Here the CDR3 reads CSVEGRLVRETQFF. The CDR3 nucleotides read TGCAGCGTTGAAGGGAGACTAGTCCGGGAGACCCAGTTCTTC.

This clonotype was detected a few times. The J gene is TRBJ2-1, the V gene TRBV5-8, with 9 bases that match TRBD2. CDR1 is SGHTS and CDR2 is YDEGEE in the germline V gene. The CDR3 consists of 16 residues. J gave up 1 base and V 0 bases, and 2 bases lay outside the gene matches. The CDR3 DNA reads TGTGCCAGCAGCTTGGAGGCGGGGGGGTCCTACAATGAGCAGTTCTTC. Amino acids: CASSLEAGGSYNEQFF.

This clonotype has only a few counts. This rearrangement joins TRBV12-3 or TRBV12-4 to TRBJ1-2; TRBD1 might be the D (6 bases). The CDR3 spans 18 residues. V lost 0 bases and J 6 bases, leaving 23 bases between the germline ends. The CDR3 reads CASSLALRINRAPDGYTF. The CDR3 DNA sequence: TGTGCCAGCAGTTTAGCGCTTAGGATAAACAGGGCACCCGATGGCTACACCTTC.

Remarks on this clonotype: This may arise from a read error, as a much more abundant clone is one base away. J is TRBJ2-3 and V is TRBV29-1; D remains ambiguous. Per germline, CDR1 SQVTM and CDR2 ANQGSEA. There are 12 residues in the CDR3. CDR3 DNA: TGCAGCGTCGACCTAAGCACAGATACGCGGTATTTT. Residues: CSVDLSTDTRYF.

This sequence joins TRBV11-3 and TRBJ2-3; D may correspond to TRBD1 or TRBD2 (5 bases each). Germline V lookup: CDR1 SGHNT, CDR2 YENEEA. Trimming shortened V by 11 bases and J by 0 bases, and 21 bases separated the two germline ends. There are 16 residues in the CDR3. CDR3 sequence reads: CAPNLPGTVSTDTQYF. The DNA of the CDR3 is TGTGCCCCCAATTTGCCCGGGACCGTGAGCACAGATACGCAGTATTTT.

The chain links TRBV11-2 to TRBJ2-4, with TRBD1 matching 9 bases. Germline V lookup: CDR1 SGHAT, CDR2 FQNNGV. V gave up 7 bases and J gave up 3 bases; unmatched junction bases: 7. The CDR3 is 15 residues long. Here the CDR3 reads CASTRTGEVKNIQYF. The CDR3 coding sequence is TGTGCCAGCACACGGACAGGGGAAGTCAAAAACATTCAGTACTTC.

This clonotype was picked up many times. The V and J genes are TRBV5-1 and TRBJ2-7, with 9 bases fitting TRBD1. CDR1 SGHRS and CDR2 YFSETQ come from the germline V gene. The J segment lost 3 bases and the V segment lost 5 bases, leaving 3 bases of the junction unmatched. This CDR3 is 13 amino acids long. CDR3: CASSRDRVYEQYF. The DNA for the CDR3 is TGCGCCAGCAGTCGGGACAGGGTCTACGAGCAGTACTTC. The entire variable domain, with the rest obtained from reference TRBV5-1 and TRBJ2-7, is as follows: KAGVTQTPRYLIKTRGQQVTLSCSPISGHRSVSWYQQTPGQGLQFLFEYFSETQRNKGNFPGRFSGRQFSNSRSEMNVSTLELGDSALYLCASSRDRVYEQYFGPGTRLTVT.

The table lists this clonotype with a few counts. The chain uses TRBV20-1 and TRBJ2-1; 14 nucleotides line up with TRBD2. This CDR3 has 14 residues. V shed 3 bases and J 7 bases; nucleotides not matched to a gene: 2. Germline V lookup: CDR1 DFQATT, CDR2 SNEGSKA (reference sequence). Here the CDR3 DNA reads TGCAGTGCTAGCCGGACTAGCGGGGGGAATGAGCAGTTCTTC. Translation gives CSASRTSGGNEQFF.

This clonotype was seen a few times. The chain links TRBV4-1 to TRBJ2-4, with a tentative D call TRBD1 (5 bases). V was cut by 0 bases and J by 1 base, with 10 bases left in between. The germline V gene has CDR1 MGHRA and CDR2 YSYEKL. The CDR3 length is 16 residues. CDR3 DNA sequence: TGCGCCAGCAGCCAAGACAGGGTTTGGGCCAAAAACATTCAGTACTTC. Its translation: CASSQDRVWAKNIQYF.

The sample holds a few counts of this clonotype. The J gene is TRBJ1-2, the V gene TRBV21-1; the D call in the table, TRBD1, was not verified against the DNA. TRBV21-1 is listed as a pseudogene. The CDR3 has 13 amino acids. The CDR3 loop reads CASSKGGSYGYTF. For the CDR3, the DNA is TGTGCCAGCAGCAAGGGGGGAAGCTATGGCTACACCTTC.

A few counts support this clonotype. The V gene is TRBV11-2, the J gene TRBJ2-1; 11 positions agree with TRBD2. Germline trimming cut 2 bases from V and 2 bases from J; bases unmatched to any gene: 8. From germline, CDR1 is SGHAT and CDR2 FQNNGV. The CDR3 covers 18 residues. For the CDR3, the DNA is TGTGCCAGCAGCTTAAGAAGGCTAGCGGGAGGTGCCTACAATGAGCAGTTCTTC. This gives the protein CASSLRRLAGGAYNEQFF.

This chain joins TRBV27 and TRBJ1-1; D might be TRBD1 (5 bases). Looked up from germline, CDR1 is MNHEY and CDR2 is SMNVEV (reference sequence). The CDR3 is 16 residues long. V lost 4 bases, J lost 0 bases, and 15 bases lay in between. CDR3 region: CASSYPWGGLNTEAFF. The CDR3 nucleotides are TGTGCCAGCAGTTACCCCTGGGGGGGACTGAACACTGAAGCTTTCTTT.

The chain uses TRBV28 and TRBJ2-5, with D possibly matching TRBD2 (6 bases). Germline values: CDR1 MDHEN, CDR2 SYDVKM. The CDR3 covers 14 residues. V was shortened by 4 bases and J by 11 bases, with 20 bases between the two germline ends. This chain's CDR3 is CASSSASAYNEQYF. Written as DNA, the CDR3 is TGTGCCAGCAGTTCGGCTAGCGCCTACAATGAGCAGTACTTC.

This clonotype was counted between two and nine times. Relative to the germline gene, one junction end is altered; a read error may explain this. The chain uses TRBV5-1 and TRBJ1-1; no firm D call. This CDR3 contains 14 residues. The germline gives CDR1 SGHRS, CDR2 YFSETQ. The DNA for the CDR3 is TGCGCCAGTAGCTTGAGGTATTTGAACACTGAAGCTTTCTTT. Translated, it gives CASSLRYLNTEAFF.

This clonotype was observed a few times. For the CDR3, the DNA is TGTGCCAGCAGCTCAGAGTTGGCTGAAAAACTGTTTTTT. Protein product: CASSSELAEKLFF. The rearrangement links TRBV5-5 to TRBJ1-4; D is uncertain. Deletions cut 3 bases from V and 7 bases from J, with 10 bases between. The CDR3 sequence is 13 residues long. The germline CDR1 and CDR2 sequences are SGHKS and YYEKEE (reference sequence).

The chain's CDR3 is CASSPWRGGPDTQYF. Here the CDR3 DNA reads TGTGCCAGCAGCCCCTGGCGGGGGGGCCCCGATACGCAGTATTTT. The V gene is TRBV2, the J gene TRBJ2-3, with 9 bases that match TRBD2. Germline V gives CDR1 SNHLY, CDR2 FYNNEI. The ends lost 6 bases at V and 6 bases at J; junction bases unmatched: 10. This CDR3 has 15 residues.